A single sample is the source of the 4 T cell receptor beta chains below, sequenced in a study of blood T cells in healthy people across ages. A J-beta primer mix and a sample-barcoded 5' primer were used in a second PCR of about 7 to 12 cycles. From the 5' RACE reads, TCRdb called clonotypes with MiXCR, one entry per CDR3 protein. Among hundreds of thousands of distinct CDR3 sequences listed, 56% were seen once. The sample consisted of blood. These receptors originate from a man aged 40-50 years in good health.

The rearrangement links TRBV7-9 to TRBJ2-1, with a possible D match to TRBD2 (6 bases). Gene TRBJ2-7 matches the end of the DNA better, so the J call may be wrong. Germline V gene lookup returns CDR1 SEHNR and CDR2 FQNEAQ (reference sequence). CDR3 length: 16 amino acids. CDR3 nucleotide sequence: TGTGCCAGCAGCTTGCCCGAAGGGGCGGGGTACAATGAGCAGTACTTC. Its protein is CASSLPEGAGYNEQYF.

This sequence joins TRBV6-2 or TRBV6-3 and TRBJ1-4; 7 bases line up with TRBD1. The germline V gene encodes CDR1 MNHEY and CDR2 SVGEGT. V gave up 6 bases and J gave up 5 bases; unmatched junction bases: 9. The CDR3 length is 15 residues. The CDR3 region has the DNA TGTGCCAGCAGCCGCGGACAGGTGGAGAATGAAAAACTGTTTTTT. This translates into CASSRGQVENEKLFF.

The CDR3 bases are TGTGCCAGCAGCTTAGTGGTGGGTGCAGGGATTGACATTCAGTACTTC. It specifies CASSLVVGAGIDIQYF. This rearrangement joins TRBV7-2 to TRBJ2-7, with D possibly matching TRBD1 (5 bases). The J call is doubtful: the DNA matches TRBJ2-4 better. CDR1 and CDR2 from the germline V gene are SGHTA and FQGNSA. CDR3 size: 16 residues.

The V and J genes are TRBV3-1 and TRBJ2-7; D is undetermined. CDR1 and CDR2 from the germline V gene are LGHDT and YNNKEL (reference sequence). The CDR3 is 13 residues long. V shed 2 bases and J shed 4 bases, with 9 bases lying between them. CDR3 in amino acids: CASSQTISYEQYF. In nucleotides, the CDR3 is TGTGCCAGCAGCCAAACTATCTCGTACGAGCAGTACTTC.